The TCR beta chain under discussion was sequenced for a study of blood T cells in healthy people across ages. Study observations and caveats: Diversity of TCR beta per million T cells declined in a roughly linear way with age.

For the second PCR, which ran for 7 to 11 cycles, a sample-barcoded 5' primer and a J-beta primer mix were used. MiXCR, run by TCRdb on the 5' RACE reads, gives a single entry per CDR3 protein. Here the sample spans hundreds of thousands of distinct CDR3 sequences, roughly 64% being singletons. Turning to this clonotype: The antigen is not known.

The CDR3 is made up of 14 amino acids. Trimming took off 6 bases at V and 6 bases at J, with 14 bases between the two ends. The sequence was obtained from a man in his thirties or forties in good health. This chain uses TRBV12-3 or TRBV12-4 with TRBJ2-2, with a weak D call TRBD2 (6 bases). Material: blood. The CDR3 bases are TGTGCCAGCAGCCTGACTAGTCGACCCGGGGAGCTGTTTTTT. Its translation: CASSLTSRPGELFF.